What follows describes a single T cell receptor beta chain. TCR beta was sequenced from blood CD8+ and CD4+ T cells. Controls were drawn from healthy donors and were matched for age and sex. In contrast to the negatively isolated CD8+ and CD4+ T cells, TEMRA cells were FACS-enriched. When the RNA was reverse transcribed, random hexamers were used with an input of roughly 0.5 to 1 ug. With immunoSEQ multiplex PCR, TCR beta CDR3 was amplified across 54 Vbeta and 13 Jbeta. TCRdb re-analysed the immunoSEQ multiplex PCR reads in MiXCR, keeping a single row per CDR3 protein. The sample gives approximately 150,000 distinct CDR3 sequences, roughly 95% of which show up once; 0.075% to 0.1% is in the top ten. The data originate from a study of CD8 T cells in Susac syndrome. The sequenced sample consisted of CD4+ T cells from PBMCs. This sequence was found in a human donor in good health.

The CDR3 region is CASSPQGLNTEAFF. CDR3 nucleotides: TGTGCCAGCAGCCCACAGGGCTTGAACACTGAAGCTTTCTTT. The genes are TRBV25-1 and TRBJ1-1; maybe TRBD1 (6 bases). V was trimmed by 6 bases and J by 0 bases, leaving 11 bases between them. Per the germline V gene, CDR1 is MGHDK and CDR2 is SYGVNS. The CDR3 has 14 residues.